This T cell receptor beta chain comes out of a study of CD8+ T cells in alopecia areata. The CDR3 length is 14 residues. Trimming removed 5 bases from V and 0 bases from J, with 11 bases in between. Germline V lookup: CDR1 SQVTM, CDR2 ANQGSEA. Note on this clone: Its antigen is as yet unknown.

The sequencing template was cDNA reverse transcribed from extracted RNA. Repertoires were generated with immunoSEQ multiplex PCR, while TCRdb's copy carries only in-frame clones and drops some. This sample yields fewer than 350,000 clones, of which 55% to 70% are seen a single time; 1.8% belongs to the top ten. As for treatment: oral pan-JAK inhibitor, 5-10 mg twice daily. Punch biopsies of lesional scalp, plus peripheral blood, were taken from alopecia areata patients. Regarding the study as a whole: Normal skin's resident alphabeta T cells are also sequenced in scalp samples. With one nonresponder, baseline CD8+ expansion's link to response remains uncertain. It was lesional scalp, especially alopecia totalis/universalis, that showed higher clonality than normal scalp.

Sequences were derived from CD4+ T cells sorted from blood, sampled at week 24, from a patient treated with tofacitinib. The J gene is TRBJ1-3, the V gene TRBV29-1, with unresolved D. The TCR originated in a human donor with alopecia areata. DNA of the CDR3: TGCAGCGTTCGCGAACAGACCTCTGGAAACACCATATATTTT. It yields the protein CSVREQTSGNTIYF.